These 25 T cell receptor beta chains originate from one sample sequenced in a study of blood T cell repertoires in COVID-19. Using immunoSEQ multiplex PCR, the repertoire was profiled, and TCRdb retains in-frame clones only, with some absent. The sample shows 150,000 or so clones, roughly 80% of them seen only once. The sequencing sample was made of peripheral blood. The receptors were gathered from a woman between 50 and 59 years old with active or convalescent COVID-19.

The chain has TRBV7-2 and TRBJ2-7; D might be TRBD2 (5 bases). Trimming removed 3 bases at V and 7 bases at J, with 10 bases between. This CDR3 region has 12 residues. Germline loops: CDR1 SGHTA, CDR2 FQGNSA. CDR3 loop: CASSFGPGEQYF. The CDR3 DNA reads TGTGCCAGCAGCTTCGGTCCGGGGGAGCAGTACTTC.

V and J are TRBV19 and TRBJ1-2; 11 nucleotides line up with TRBD1. Germline CDR1 is LNHDA and CDR2 is SQIVND (reference sequence). The CDR3 runs to 15 residues. V shed 1 base and J 6 bases; nucleotides not matched to a gene: 4. CDR3 sequence: CASSIGGQGANGYTF. CDR3 nucleotide sequence: TGTGCCAGTAGTATAGGTGGACAGGGGGCTAATGGCTACACCTTC. The variable domain in full, completed from reference TRBV19 and TRBJ1-2, reads DGGITQSPKYLFRKEGQNVTLSCEQNLNHDAMYWYRQDPGQGLRLIYYSQIVNDFQKGDIAEGYSVSREKKESFPLTVTSAQKNPTAFYLCASSIGGQGANGYTFGSGTRLTVV.

This clone has a handful of counts. The chain carries TRBV13 and TRBJ2-7, with D possibly matching TRBD1 (6 bases). Germline CDR1 reads PRHDT; CDR2 reads FYEKMQ (reference sequence). The germline V and J ends were trimmed by 2 bases and 4 bases, with 12 bases remaining between them. The CDR3 runs to 14 residues. The CDR3 here is CASSLNRVGYEQYF. DNA of the CDR3: TGTGCCAGCAGCTTAAACAGGGTAGGATACGAGCAGTACTTC.

This clone was recorded once. The rearrangement joins TRBV7-2 to TRBJ2-5, with D possibly TRBD2 on 5 matching bases. Germline values: CDR1 SGHTA, CDR2 FQGNSA. The V end lost 2 bases, the J end lost 4 bases, and 14 bases lay between the germline ends. There are 15 residues in the CDR3. This chain's CDR3 is CASSLFKGEGETQYF. CDR3 coding DNA: TGTGCCAGCAGCTTATTCAAGGGAGAGGGAGAGACCCAGTACTTC. The variable domain in full, completed from reference TRBV7-2 and TRBJ2-5, reads GAGVSQSPSNKVTEKGKDVELRCDPISGHTALYWYRQSLGQGLEFLIYFQGNSAPDKSGLPSDRFSAERTGGSVSTLTIQRTQQEDSAVYLCASSLFKGEGETQYFGPGTRLLVL.

V is TRBV18 and J is TRBJ2-3; 11 nucleotides match TRBD2. Germline V lookup: CDR1 KGHSH, CDR2 LQKENI. V lost 3 bases and J lost 1; bases outside the gene matches: 9. The CDR3 has 18 amino acids. CDR3 amino acids: CASSPQLAGGPRTDTQYF. The CDR3 DNA is TGTGCCAGCTCACCCCAGCTAGCGGGAGGCCCACGCACAGATACGCAGTATTTT.

The chain recombines TRBV20-1 with TRBJ2-1; no clear D. CDR3 size: 11 residues. From germline, CDR1 is DFQATT and CDR2 SNEGSKA (reference sequence). Trimming pared 5 bases from V and 5 bases from J, leaving 7 bases between. The CDR3 sequence: CSADTDNEQFF. In nucleotides, the CDR3 is TGCAGTGCTGACACCGACAATGAGCAGTTCTTC.

The chain has TRBV7-2 and TRBJ2-7; 11 nucleotides agree with TRBD2. This CDR3 has 15 amino acids. Trimming removed 2 bases from V and 3 bases from J; junction bases left unmatched: 3. CDR1 SGHTA and CDR2 FQGNSA come from the germline V gene. CDR3 nucleotides: TGTGCCAGCAGCTTACATCTAGCGGGAGGCTACGAGCAGTACTTC. It yields the protein CASSLHLAGGYEQYF.

This clone was seen many times. The V gene is TRBV15, the J gene TRBJ2-7; D is perhaps TRBD1 (6 bases). CDR1 LNHNV and CDR2 YYDKDF come from the germline V gene (reference sequence). This CDR3 is built from 17 residues. V was pared by 5 bases and J by 0 bases, with 20 bases between. Written as DNA, the CDR3 is TGTGCCACCAGCTCCTACCCCACAGGGATGAGCTCCTACGAGCAGTACTTC. Translating it yields CATSSYPTGMSSYEQYF.

This clone was recorded once. The CDR3 DNA sequence: TGTGCCAGCAGCTTGGGCTCTCCCCATTCACCCCTCCACTTT. Translated: CASSLGSPHSPLHF. The gene calls are TRBV7-8 and TRBJ1-6; no reliable D call. The germline V gene has CDR1 SGHVS and CDR2 FQNEAQ. CDR3 size: 14 residues. Trimming removed 3 bases at V and 8 bases at J, with 11 bases between.

The J gene is TRBJ2-7, the V gene TRBV7-2, with 7 bases aligning to TRBD1. This CDR3 is 15 amino acids long. Per the germline V gene, CDR1 is SGHTA and CDR2 is FQGNSA. With 5 bases clipped from V and 3 bases from J, the junction kept 10 bases outside the gene matches. The CDR3 is CASSLRGGGHYEQYF. CDR3 sequence (DNA): TGTGCCAGCAGCCTAAGAGGGGGCGGCCACTACGAGCAGTACTTC. Full variable domain (remainder filled in from reference TRBV7-2 and TRBJ2-7): GAGVSQSPSNKVTEKGKDVELRCDPISGHTALYWYRQSLGQGLEFLIYFQGNSAPDKSGLPSDRFSAERTGGSVSTLTIQRTQQEDSAVYLCASSLRGGGHYEQYFGPGTRLTVT.

CDR3 sequence reads: CATRQGRDYEKLFF. CDR3 bases: TGTGCCACTCGACAGGGCAGGGATTATGAAAAACTGTTTTTT. The chain has TRBV2 and TRBJ1-4; TRBD1 matches 7 bases. This CDR3 is built from 14 residues. V gave up 10 bases and J gave up 6 bases; unmatched junction bases: 11. Germline CDR1 is SNHLY and CDR2 is FYNNEI.

In DNA, the CDR3 is TGTGCCAGCAGCCACCAATGGGACAGGAACAATGAGCAGTTCTTC. Translated, it gives CASSHQWDRNNEQFF. V and J are TRBV3-1 (or the pseudogene TRBV3-2) and TRBJ2-1; 8 nucleotides agree with TRBD1. This CDR3 contains 15 residues. Trimming removed 3 bases from V and 5 bases from J; junction bases left unmatched: 6. Germline CDR1 is LGHDT and CDR2 is YNNKEL (reference sequence).

The chain couples TRBV7-2 to TRBJ2-5; 7 bases fit TRBD2. The V gene's germline CDR1 is SGHTA and CDR2 FQGNSA. Unmatched junction bases numbered 13, after V lost 4 bases and J lost 5 bases. This CDR3 comprises 16 residues. The chain's CDR3 is CASSWEVGSRGETQYF. DNA for the CDR3: TGTGCCAGCAGCTGGGAAGTAGGGTCGCGGGGGGAGACCCAGTACTTC.

The chain has TRBV6-2 or TRBV6-3 and TRBJ1-3; no clear D. V lost 7 bases, J lost 1 base, and 11 bases lay in between. Looked up from germline, CDR1 is MNHEY and CDR2 is SVGEGT. There are 14 residues in the CDR3. CDR3 coding DNA: TGTGCCAGCATCCCGGACTTATCTGGAAACACCATATATTTT. It is translated as CASIPDLSGNTIYF.

The chain joins TRBV7-2 to TRBJ2-3; the D gene is possibly TRBD1 (5 bases). The V gene's germline CDR1 is SGHTA and CDR2 FQGNSA. The germline V and J ends were trimmed by 2 bases and 6 bases, with 12 bases remaining between them. The CDR3 covers 14 residues. CDR3 loop: CASSLSQGQDTQYF. In DNA form, the CDR3 reads TGTGCCAGCAGCTTATCCCAGGGTCAGGATACGCAGTATTTT.

The chain carries TRBV6-5 and TRBJ2-1; maybe TRBD1 (5 bases). The CDR3 runs 14 residues. Trimming removed 2 bases at V and 6 bases at J, with 11 bases between. CDR1 MNHEY and CDR2 SVGAGI come from the germline V gene. CDR3 DNA: TGTGCCAGCAGTTACAGACAGTCTGGCAATGAGCAGTTCTTC. Amino acids: CASSYRQSGNEQFF.

DNA for the CDR3: TGTGCCAGCAGCCCGGGGGGGCCGGGACAGGGTCATGGCTACACCTTC. Amino acids: CASSPGGPGQGHGYTF. This chain links TRBV7-2 with TRBJ1-2; TRBD1 agrees at 9 bases. CDR1 is SGHTA and CDR2 is FQGNSA in the germline V gene. J lost 6 bases, V lost 5 bases, and 13 bases had no gene match. The length of the CDR3 is 16 residues.

V usage is TRBV6-1 and J usage is TRBJ1-1, with TRBD1 matching over 8 bases. Losses at the gene ends were 3 bases for V and 3 bases for J; bases not matched to a gene: 0. The CDR3 sequence is 13 residues long. Germline V gene lookup returns CDR1 MNHNS and CDR2 SASEGT. The CDR3 loop is CASSETGDTEAFF. The CDR3 bases are TGTGCCAGCAGTGAGACAGGGGACACTGAAGCTTTCTTT.

V and J are TRBV19 and TRBJ2-1, with 13 bases matching TRBD2. V gave up 6 bases and J gave up 12 bases; unmatched junction bases: 14. This CDR3 has 16 amino acids. Germline CDR1 reads LNHDA; CDR2 reads SQIVND (reference sequence). CDR3 protein: CASRLAGGPRGSGQFF. CDR3 sequence (DNA): TGTGCCAGTAGACTAGCGGGAGGGCCAAGGGGGTCGGGGCAGTTCTTC.

The chain carries TRBV21-1 and TRBJ1-5. TRBV21-1 is assigned pseudogene status. This CDR3 region has 11 residues. For the CDR3, the DNA is TGTGCCAGCAGCCTAAATCAGCCCCAGCATTTT. This gives the protein CASSLNQPQHF.

This clone was observed a handful of times. The chain has TRBV11-3 and TRBJ1-4; TRBD1 matches at 7 bases. CDR3 length equals 16 residues. The ends lost 0 bases at V and 4 bases at J; junction bases unmatched: 5. The germline CDR1 and CDR2 sequences are SGHNT and YENEEA. The CDR3 DNA sequence: TGTGCCAGCAGCTTAGAGGAGGGGGCAGGTAATGAAAAACTGTTTTTT. Amino acid sequence: CASSLEEGAGNEKLFF. The whole variable domain, remainder taken from reference TRBV11-3 and TRBJ1-4, is EAGVVQSPRYKIIEKKQPVAFWCNPISGHNTLYWYLQNLGQGPELLIRYENEEAVDDSQLPKDRFSAERLKGVDSTLKIQPAELGDSAVYLCASSLEEGAGNEKLFFGSGTQLSVL.

This clone occurred a few times. The chain has TRBV19 and TRBJ1-2, with 7 bases fitting TRBD1. The CDR3 consists of 15 residues. Per the germline V gene, CDR1 is LNHDA and CDR2 is SQIVND (reference sequence). V shed 4 bases and J 5 bases; nucleotides not matched to a gene: 10. As DNA, the CDR3 is TGTGCCAGTAGTAGCCAGGCAGGGGGTCGGTATGGCTACACCTTC. Amino acids: CASSSQAGGRYGYTF. The full variable domain, in which reference TRBV19 and TRBJ1-2 provide the parts outside the CDR3, is DGGITQSPKYLFRKEGQNVTLSCEQNLNHDAMYWYRQDPGQGLRLIYYSQIVNDFQKGDIAEGYSVSREKKESFPLTVTSAQKNPTAFYLCASSSQAGGRYGYTFGSGTRLTVV.

The CDR3 coding sequence is TGCGCCAGCAGCTTGGGGAGCGGGGGGGCAGTTGAGCAGTTCTTC. Amino acid sequence: CASSLGSGGAVEQFF. The chain carries TRBV5-1 and TRBJ2-1, with 10 bases lining up with TRBD2. Germline CDR1 is SGHRS and CDR2 is YFSETQ. Trimming cost V 0 bases and J 9 bases; bases outside gene matches: 6. The CDR3 is made up of 15 amino acids. The full variable domain, rest sourced from reference TRBV5-1 and TRBJ2-1, is KAGVTQTPRYLIKTRGQQVTLSCSPISGHRSVSWYQQTPGQGLQFLFEYFSETQRNKGNFPGRFSGRQFSNSRSEMNVSTLELGDSALYLCASSLGSGGAVEQFFGPGTRLTVL.

The V and J genes are TRBV11-3 and TRBJ2-1; 7 bases agree with TRBD1. Germline V gene sequence: CDR1 SGHNT, CDR2 YENEEA. Germline trimming cut 0 bases from V and 9 bases from J; bases unmatched to any gene: 5. The CDR3 consists of 14 residues. The CDR3 region is CASSLDRTGGEQFF. The CDR3 DNA follows: TGTGCCAGCAGCTTAGATCGGACAGGCGGTGAGCAGTTCTTC.

The V gene is TRBV7-2, the J gene TRBJ1-1; 8 bases align to TRBD1. V was pared by 7 bases and J by 3 bases, with 4 bases of the junction left unmatched. CDR1 and CDR2 (germline): SGHTA, FQGNSA. The CDR3 is 13 residues long. The CDR3 sequence: CASTQGAHTEAFF. In DNA, the CDR3 is TGTGCCAGCACCCAGGGGGCTCACACTGAAGCTTTCTTT.